This T cell receptor (beta chain) stems from a study of T-cell reconstitution after alpha-beta-depleted transplantation in children. Broader study findings: When one year had passed after transplant, most T-cell counts and diversity came from newly produced T cells. The high TCRbeta diversity at day 60 in some patients came from surviving recipient T cells and thymic progenitors.

This clonotype was observed a handful of times. Its matching antigen is unknown. No conserved phenylalanine or tryptophan is present at the end of the CDR3, so a read error is the likely explanation. Unique molecular identifiers were incorporated when the TCRbeta library was constructed. A single record per CDR3 protein comes from TCRdb applying MiXCR to the PCR reads. This sample has more than 200,000 distinct CDR3 sequences, with 24% found just once. The sample was PBMCs, mostly from graft donor cells, taken 360 days after TCRalphabeta/CD19-depleted stem cell transplant. This receptor was taken from a female patient between 2 and 15 years old who had a stem cell transplant for congenital amegakaryocytic thrombocytopenia, so the T cells may come from the graft donor.

CDR3 coding DNA: TGCAGTGCTAGCTCAAGACGAGGCTCCTACGAGCAGTACCTC. Protein sequence: CSASSRRGSYEQYL. This chain connects TRBV20-1 to TRBJ2-7; D is unresolved. The CDR3 runs to 14 residues. Trimming stripped 3 bases from V and 0 bases from J, with 12 bases between. The germline V gene encodes CDR1 DFQATT and CDR2 SNEGSKA (reference sequence).